The table lists the clone carrying this T cell receptor beta chain with many counts. V dropped 6 bases and J dropped 8; count of bases not matched to a gene: 9. CDR1 is DFQATT, CDR2 SNEGSKA, per germline (reference sequence). This CDR3 has 13 amino acids. These data are taken from a study of CD8 T cells in ankylosing spondylitis. TCRdb re-called the 5' RACE reads through MiXCR, storing one row per CDR3 protein. The sample has 250,000 to 400,000 distinct CDR3 sequences, approximately 10% seen once. Material for sequencing was blood, either unsorted or a sorted T cell fraction (not recorded which). J is TRBJ1-2 and V is TRBV20-1; TRBD1 matches at 10 bases. The TCR was taken from a female donor with ankylosing spondylitis or in good health (not recorded which). The CDR3 DNA reads as TGCAGTGCACCCATTGACAGGGGGCTCGGCTACACCTTC. Its translation: CSAPIDRGLGYTF.